A selection of T cell receptor beta chains follows, all from one sample in a study of cytomegalovirus exposure and HLA in healthy donors. This table comes from immunoSEQ multiplex PCR, and its TCRdb copy is limited to in-frame clones, with some not included. The data contain around 120,000 clones, approximately 80% of them singletons. The material sequenced was PBMCs. The receptors shown here come from a young man in good health and CMV-seronegative. Each CDR3 is given with its conserved first and last residue. The D gene is left open where the match is weak. Some rows mark clone size as missing; the rest say once, few, many or name a class of expanded clone.

j_gene,len,d_gene,abundance,v_gene,CDR3aa,CDR3nt
TRBJ2-1,14,TRBD2,.,TRBV4-1,CASTLAGGLNEQFF,TGCGCCAGCACCTTAGCGGGAGGTCTCAATGAGCAGTTCTTC
TRBJ2-7,13,.,.,TRBV10-1,CASSEDGRGEQYF,TGCGCCAGCAGTGAGGACGGGAGAGGCGAGCAGTACTTC
TRBJ1-4,13,.,.,TRBV19,CATQGMANEKLFF,TGTGCCACCCAGGGAATGGCTAATGAAAAACTGTTTTTT
TRBJ1-2,15,.,.,TRBV5-6,CASDRVGREAYGYTF,TGTGCCAGCGACAGAGTGGGCAGGGAGGCGTATGGCTACACCTTC
TRBJ2-7,16,TRBD2,.,TRBV5-4,CASSLVAGGSPYEQYF,TGTGCCAGCAGCTTGGTGGCGGGCGGGAGCCCGTACGAGCAGTACTTC
TRBJ1-1,15,TRBD1,.,TRBV27,CARPGQLFPYTEAFF,TGTGCCAGGCCGGGACAGCTTTTTCCCTACACTGAAGCTTTCTTT
TRBJ2-2,13,TRBD2,.,TRBV30,CARSSGPTGELFF,TGTGCCAGATCTAGCGGACCCACCGGGGAGCTGTTTTTT
TRBJ2-5,16,TRBD2,once,TRBV10-2,CASSEAGGGGQETQYF,TGCGCCAGCAGTGAGGCGGGCGGGGGTGGGCAAGAGACCCAGTACTTC
TRBJ1-1,13,.,.,TRBV7-9,CASRGRSDTEAFF,TGTGCCAGCAGGGGGCGTTCGGACACTGAAGCTTTCTTT
TRBJ1-1,15,.,.,TRBV11-2,CASREGTRRDTEAFF,TGTGCCAGCAGGGAAGGTACGCGTCGGGACACTGAAGCTTTCTTT
TRBJ1-2,17,TRBD1,.,TRBV19,CASTPRDRGGPNYGYTF,TGTGCCAGCACCCCAAGGGACAGGGGTGGTCCTAACTATGGCTACACCTTC
TRBJ2-2,14,.,.,TRBV30,CAWSPQEGSGELFF,TGTGCCTGGAGTCCCCAGGAGGGGAGCGGGGAGCTGTTTTTT
TRBJ2-3,19,TRBD2,.,TRBV30,CAWSVFSGSVRRSTDTQYF,TGTGCCTGGAGTGTATTTAGCGGGAGCGTCCGACGCAGCACAGATACGCAGTATTTT
TRBJ1-4,14,TRBD1,few,TRBV27,CASTGDRAREKLFF,TGTGCCAGCACGGGGGACAGGGCTCGAGAAAAACTGTTTTTT
TRBJ2-7,16,TRBD2,few,TRBV7-9,CASSSRLAGPTDEQYF,TGTGCCAGCAGCTCCCGACTAGCGGGGCCTACTGACGAGCAGTACTTC